This T cell receptor beta chain was sequenced for a study of OX40 agonist ivuxolimab in advanced cancers. Only in-frame clones appear in the TCRdb table, and some are missing; sequencing was by immunoSEQ multiplex PCR. The data contain 78,000 or so clones, about 93% of them singletons. The ends lost 0 bases at V and 2 bases at J; junction bases unmatched: 1. This CDR3 spans 15 amino acids. Germline V gene sequence: CDR1 SGHRS, CDR2 YFSETQ. V usage is TRBV5-1 and J usage is TRBJ2-7; 11 bases fit TRBD2. This TCR was recovered from an adult with an advanced solid tumor such as melanoma, head and neck, liver or kidney cancer. Sequencing was performed on CD4+ or CD8+ T cells sorted from blood, taken in a trial of the OX40 agonist ivuxolimab. This chain's CDR3 is CASSLGLAGTYEQYF. In DNA, the CDR3 is TGCGCCAGCAGCTTGGGACTAGCGGGAACCTACGAGCAGTACTTC.